This TCR beta chain was recovered during a study of CD8 T cells in ankylosing spondylitis (dated by TCRdb to 2016 to 2017). Some background on the complete study: The study profiled T cell receptor beta repertoires in healthy donors and ankylosing spondylitis patients to find disease-linked TCR variants. The full study cohort was made up of roughly 25 ankylosing spondylitis patients and over 90 healthy donors. Peripheral blood was sampled, and synovial fluid was additionally collected from ankylosing spondylitis patients.

Unmatched junction bases come to 12, with V trimmed by 5 bases and J by 9 bases. The CDR3 measures 16 amino acids from cysteine to phenylalanine. Only the CDR3 portion is preserved as DNA: 48 bases, with reading frame beginning at the first base. CDR1 and CDR2 were assigned from the germline V gene as LGHNT and FRNRAP. Results the study describes overall, beyond this receptor: A TCR beta motif of several highly homologous amino acid variants appeared characteristic of blood from ankylosing spondylitis patients. The disease-linked clones were reported to be significantly enriched in matched synovial fluid samples from ankylosing spondylitis patients. The disease-linked clones had a CD8+ phenotype and were found at relatively low frequencies in peripheral blood. Some motif variants had previously been reported in the synovial fluid and blood of reactive arthritis patients, which suggests shared mechanisms of disease initiation.

This clonotype was observed a few times. Its antigen remains undetermined. Per-base qualities were not stored, and no clone one base away is much larger. TCRdb names Illumina HiSeq 2500 as the instrument used. Quantitative 5'-RACE with molecular barcodes was used to prepare TCR beta libraries. Regarding the original processing steps: Disease-linked TCR variants were identified with a new computational method built on a probabilistic model of VDJ rearrangement. The raw public data were reprocessed by TCRdb itself: fastp quality trimming at Q25, MiXCR clonotype calling, in-frame beta chains only. Identical CDR3 proteins give one entry, which carries the most common genes and DNA. None of the V and J calls come from the authors' own analysis; TCRdb made them. The sample yields 250,000 to 350,000 distinct CDR3 sequences; around 20% were counted once. The top ten clonotypes cover about 8% of the sample.

The rearrangement combines TRBV12-5 with TRBJ2-1, and 11 bases in between align with TRBD2. Sequencing used blood, either unsorted or a sorted T cell fraction (not recorded which). This clonotype originated in a male donor with ankylosing spondylitis or in good health (not recorded which). Here the CDR3 is given as CASGPQPLAGGSEQFF. The sequenced DNA: TGTGCTAGTGGTCCCCAGCCGCTAGCGGGAGGCAGTGAGCAGTTCTTC.